This note documents a single T cell receptor (beta chain) sequence. This sample stems from a study of blood T cell repertoires in COVID-19. Looking at the study overall: In each case, the material was cDNA or gDNA derived from T cells, B-cell-depleted T cells, or PBMCs.

Repertoires were generated with immunoSEQ multiplex PCR, while TCRdb's copy carries only in-frame clones and drops some. The sample lists a few hundred thousand clones, about nine tenths occurring once. Trimming pared 2 bases from V and 3 bases from J, leaving 8 bases between. The CDR3 covers 13 residues. Per germline, CDR1 LNHDA and CDR2 SQIVND (reference sequence). The sample taken for sequencing was peripheral blood. The source of this sequence is a woman aged 30 to 39 who had recovered from COVID-19. This chain uses TRBV19 with TRBJ2-7, with D possibly being TRBD1 (5 bases). This chain's CDR3 is CASSISRVYEQYF. CDR3 nucleotide sequence: TGTGCCAGTAGTATAAGCAGGGTCTACGAGCAGTACTTC.